This T cell receptor beta chain was identified during a study of cytomegalovirus exposure and HLA in healthy donors. Study-level information: For the 300 to 450 genotyped donors, roughly 80% fell within the Caucasian-associated ancestry cluster.

Participants comprised healthy donors of bone marrow. PCR was performed using 60 Vbeta and 13 Jbeta primers. Some clones are missing from TCRdb's copy, which holds only in-frame ones; the method was immunoSEQ multiplex PCR. The sample has 54,000 or so clones, approximately 70% seen once. Findings and caveats of the study: Donors were assumed by presence/absence analyses to have roughly uniform sequencing depth.

Of note for this clone: Its antigen remains unidentified.

The V segment lost 6 bases and the J segment 0 bases; nucleotides outside the gene matches: 5. Germline values: CDR1 SGHTA, CDR2 FQGNSA. CDR3 length: 15 amino acids. This clonotype originated in a woman aged 60-75 years in good health and CMV-seropositive. The rearrangement uses TRBV7-2 and TRBJ2-1; 7 bases fit TRBD2. The sequenced sample consisted of PBMCs. This chain's CDR3 is CASSFGGDSYNEQFF. CDR3 bases: TGTGCCAGCAGTTTTGGGGGGGACTCCTACAATGAGCAGTTCTTC.